Sequencing of this T cell receptor beta chain was carried out in a study of Graves' ophthalmopathy and Graves' hyperthyroidism. This clonotype was seen ten or more times. RNA transcripts were the template, and TCR beta CDR3 regions were amplified from them. In the first round, RT-PCR was carried out with HTBI primers, and a multiplex PCR formed the second round. Each CDR3 protein is one row after TCRdb ran MiXCR on the multiplex PCR reads. Altogether 350,000 to 400,000 distinct CDR3 sequences are present, roughly 18% being singletons, with the ten largest covering 1.6%. What was sequenced was peripheral blood. The receptor was derived from a woman aged 18-30 years with Graves' ophthalmopathy.

This CDR3 is CASVLAGDAGELFF. DNA for the CDR3: TGCGCCAGCGTACTGGCGGGAGATGCAGGGGAGCTGTTTTTT. V and J are TRBV10-2 and TRBJ2-2; 7 positions match TRBD2. Germline lookup yields CDR1 WSHSY and CDR2 SAAADI. CDR3 size: 14 residues. V was clipped by 8 bases and J by 8 bases; unmatched bases: 11.